Presented here are 27 T cell receptor beta chains from one specimen sequenced in a study of shared clonotypes between healthy human individuals. TCRdb keeps only in-frame clones here, not all; method: immunoSEQ multiplex PCR. The data show more than 2,000,000 clones, more than 85% seen once. The sample consisted of naive CD4+ T cells from PBMCs. The subset: CD45RA+ positively selected. Receptors originate from a man between 18 and 35 years old in good health. Some clones in this sample may be carry-over from other donors' samples.

J is TRBJ2-3 and V is TRBV18; TRBD2 agrees at 7 bases. V gave up 5 bases and J gave up 2 bases; unmatched junction bases: 4. Germline CDR1 reads KGHSH; CDR2 reads LQKENI. The CDR3 totals 14 residues. CDR3 sequence: CASSASGPTDTQYF. DNA of the CDR3: TGTGCCAGCTCAGCTAGCGGACCCACAGATACGCAGTATTTT. Filled out from reference TRBV18 and TRBJ2-3, the complete variable domain reads NAGVMQNPRHLVRRRGQEARLRCSPMKGHSHVYWYRQLPEEGLKFMVYLQKENIIDESGMPKERFSAEFPKEGPSILRIQQVVRGDSAAYFCASSASGPTDTQYFGPGTRLTVL.

In regard to this clone: Different DNA sequences within this sample yield the same CDR3. This chain connects TRBV9 to TRBJ1-2, with D perhaps TRBD1 (6 bases). The length of the CDR3 is 14 residues. Germline values: CDR1 SGDLS, CDR2 YYNGEE. V gave up 0 bases and J gave up 2 bases, with 8 bases separating them. CDR3 in amino acids: CASSVVTGNYGYTF. Here the CDR3 DNA reads TGTGCCAGCAGCGTAGTCACAGGGAACTATGGCTACACCTTC.

The DNA of the CDR3 is TGCGCCAGCAGCCAAGATCGCATCGCCTTCGACGTGAGCACTGAAGCTTTCTTT. It yields the protein CASSQDRIAFDVSTEAFF. The V call is TRBV4-1, the J call TRBJ1-1; D ambiguous. There are 18 residues in the CDR3. The ends were cut back, 0 bases at V and 4 bases at J, with 21 bases in the middle. CDR1 MGHRA and CDR2 YSYEKL come from the germline V gene.

The V call is TRBV11-1, the J call TRBJ1-3; maybe TRBD1 (6 bases). The CDR3 sequence is 15 residues long. The V gene lost 2 bases and the J gene lost 4 bases, with 12 bases spanning the gap. CDR1 and CDR2 (germline): SGHAT, FQDESV (reference sequence). The CDR3 loop reads CASSLQGGDGNTIYF. The CDR3 bases are TGTGCCAGCAGCTTACAAGGGGGAGACGGAAACACCATATATTTT.

V is TRBV18 and J is TRBJ2-5; TRBD1 is a possible D gene (5 bases). CDR3 length equals 15 residues. Germline loops: CDR1 KGHSH, CDR2 LQKENI. Deletions cut 0 bases from V and 5 bases from J, with 13 bases between. The CDR3 bases are TGTGCCAGCTCACCACCGGGGCAGGGATTCGAGACCCAGTACTTC. Translating gives CASSPPGQGFETQYF.

V gene TRBV9 combines with J gene TRBJ1-5; 7 bases agree with TRBD1. V lost 4 bases and J lost 0; bases outside the gene matches: 4. The CDR3 is made up of 15 amino acids. Germline CDR1 is SGDLS and CDR2 is YYNGEE. The CDR3 nucleotides are TGTGCCAGCAGCCCGACAGGGAATAGCAATCAGCCCCAGCATTTT. It codes for CASSPTGNSNQPQHF.

The J gene is TRBJ2-1, the V gene TRBV10-3, with 10 positions matching TRBD1. The CDR3 spans 19 residues. Germline CDR1 and CDR2: ENHRY and SYGVKD. The trim removed 4 bases at V and 0 bases at J, leaving 12 bases unmatched. Written as DNA, the CDR3 is TGTGCCATCAGTGCCCGGGACAGGGGCACTTCTAGCTCCTACAATGAGCAGTTCTTC. This gives the protein CAISARDRGTSSSYNEQFF.

This chain uses TRBV29-1 with TRBJ1-1; maybe TRBD1 (6 bases). Looked up from germline, CDR1 is SQVTM and CDR2 is ANQGSEA. Between the trimmed V and J ends, which lost 7 bases and 3 bases, there was a span of 21 bases. CDR3 length: 15 residues. The CDR3 here is CSAGDHGGLYTEAFF. As DNA, the CDR3 is TGCAGCGCCGGGGACCATGGGGGGCTGTACACTGAAGCTTTCTTT. Full variable domain (outside the CDR3, taken from reference TRBV29-1 and TRBJ1-1): SAVISQKPSRDICQRGTSLTIQCQVDSQVTMMFWYRQQPGQSLTLIATANQGSEATYESGFVIDKFPISRPNLTFSTLTVSNMSPEDSSIYLCSAGDHGGLYTEAFFGQGTRLTVV.

The chain carries TRBV4-1 and TRBJ2-4; the D gene could be TRBD1 or TRBD2 (5 bases each). CDR1 is MGHRA and CDR2 is YSYEKL in the germline V gene. V was shortened by 0 bases and J by 9 bases, with 12 bases between the two germline ends. The CDR3 runs to 14 residues. CDR3 protein: CASSQDREGGIQYF. The CDR3 DNA follows: TGCGCCAGCAGCCAAGACAGGGAAGGAGGCATTCAGTACTTC.

This clone appeared once. The chain links TRBV5-1 to TRBJ1-1; a possible D gene is TRBD1 (5 bases). Germline lookup yields CDR1 SGHRS and CDR2 YFSETQ. Trimming shortened V by 4 bases and J by 1 base, and 14 bases separated the two germline ends. The CDR3 is 15 amino acids. The CDR3 spells CASSVARQTNTEAFF. The CDR3 DNA is TGCGCCAGCAGCGTGGCCAGACAGACGAACACTGAAGCTTTCTTT.

The V gene is TRBV2, the J gene TRBJ1-5, with TRBD1 matching over 9 bases. From germline, CDR1 is SNHLY and CDR2 FYNNEI. The CDR3 consists of 16 residues. J gave up 3 bases and V 3 bases, and 6 bases lay outside the gene matches. Here the CDR3 reads CASSEDRTGVNQPQHF. The CDR3 nucleotides are TGTGCCAGCAGTGAGGATAGGACAGGGGTCAATCAGCCCCAGCATTTT. Full variable domain (rest looked up from reference TRBV2 and TRBJ1-5): EPEVTQTPSHQVTQMGQEVILRCVPISNHLYFYWYRQILGQKVEFLVSFYNNEISEKSEIFDDQFSVERPDGSNFTLKIRSTKLEDSAMYFCASSEDRTGVNQPQHFGDGTRLSIL.

For the CDR3, the DNA is TGTGCCAGCAGCTTGGTCTACAGGGGGCACACCGGGGAGCTGTTTTTT. It translates to CASSLVYRGHTGELFF. The rearrangement joins TRBV5-6 to TRBJ2-2, with TRBD1 matching 9 bases. J gave up 3 bases and V 0 bases, and 3 bases lay outside the gene matches. CDR3 length equals 16 residues. The germline gives CDR1 SGHDT, CDR2 YYEEEE.

The V gene is TRBV29-1, the J gene TRBJ2-3; D call uncertain. Germline V gene lookup returns CDR1 SQVTM and CDR2 ANQGSEA. V lost 4 bases and J 2 bases, leaving 13 bases between the germline ends. This CDR3 contains 14 residues. For the CDR3, the DNA is TGCAGCGTTGTTGTTCTGGGTCTCACAGATACGCAGTATTTT. Translated, it gives CSVVVLGLTDTQYF.

The V gene is TRBV5-1, the J gene TRBJ2-3, with a possible D match to TRBD2 (5 bases). CDR1 is SGHRS and CDR2 is YFSETQ in the germline V gene. The ends were cut back, 2 bases at V and 0 bases at J, with 13 bases in the middle. The CDR3 covers 16 residues. The DNA for the CDR3 is TGCGCCAGCAGCTTTTTAAGCGGACTTAGCACAGATACGCAGTATTTT. Encoded protein: CASSFLSGLSTDTQYF.

V usage is TRBV5-1 and J usage is TRBJ1-1; a weak D match, TRBD1 (6 bases). CDR3 length: 16 residues. Germline V gene lookup returns CDR1 SGHRS and CDR2 YFSETQ. Trimming removed 3 bases at V and 1 base at J, with 16 bases between. The CDR3 region has the DNA TGCGCCAGCAGCTCAAACTACAGGGTCGGGAACACTGAAGCTTTCTTT. It translates to CASSSNYRVGNTEAFF.

The gene calls are TRBV10-3 and TRBJ2-1; 7 positions match TRBD1. Germline trimming cut 7 bases from V and 7 bases from J; bases unmatched to any gene: 7. The CDR3 has 13 residues. Germline CDR1 ENHRY, CDR2 SYGVKD. The CDR3 nucleotides are TGTGCCATCAACACGGACAGGATAAATGAGCAGTTCTTC. It specifies CAINTDRINEQFF.

The rearrangement links TRBV19 to TRBJ2-2; D possibly matches TRBD1 or TRBD2 (5 bases each). Trimming pared 3 bases from V and 7 bases from J, leaving 12 bases between. Germline loops: CDR1 LNHDA, CDR2 SQIVND (reference sequence). This CDR3 comprises 14 residues. This CDR3 is CASSMTRGSGELFF. The CDR3 DNA follows: TGTGCCAGTAGTATGACCCGGGGCAGCGGGGAGCTGTTTTTT. The complete variable domain, with remaining parts taken from reference TRBV19 and TRBJ2-2, reads DGGITQSPKYLFRKEGQNVTLSCEQNLNHDAMYWYRQDPGQGLRLIYYSQIVNDFQKGDIAEGYSVSREKKESFPLTVTSAQKNPTAFYLCASSMTRGSGELFFGEGSRLTVL.

The chain is built from TRBV19 and TRBJ1-4; D might be TRBD1 (5 bases). The CDR3 is 17 residues long. Trimming took 7 bases from V and 7 from J, leaving 25 bases between them. Germline V gene lookup returns CDR1 LNHDA and CDR2 SQIVND (reference sequence). The CDR3 DNA reads TGTGCCAGTAACGACCGGACCGGGCCGGGGGGAGGTGAAAAACTGTTTTTT. Its translation is CASNDRTGPGGGEKLFF.

The J gene is TRBJ2-1, the V gene TRBV10-3, with TRBD1 as a possible D gene (6 bases). Germline values: CDR1 ENHRY, CDR2 SYGVKD. This CDR3 comprises 13 residues. V lost 10 bases to trimming and J lost 9 bases, with 19 bases between them. CDR3 nucleotide sequence: TGTGCCACGAAACAAACAGGGTCAAGTGAGCAGTTCTTC. This translates into CATKQTGSSEQFF.

The V call is TRBV19, the J call TRBJ2-1; the match to TRBD1 covers 10 bases. With 6 bases clipped from V and 1 base from J, the junction kept 6 bases outside the gene matches. Per the germline V gene, CDR1 is LNHDA and CDR2 is SQIVND (reference sequence). The length of the CDR3 is 16 residues. The CDR3 protein is CASRTDRGASYNEQFF. The CDR3 bases are TGTGCCAGTAGGACGGACAGGGGGGCTTCCTACAATGAGCAGTTCTTC.

V gene TRBV7-8 combines with J gene TRBJ2-5; possibly TRBD2 for D (6 bases). The CDR3 is made up of 16 amino acids. CDR1 and CDR2 (germline): SGHVS, FQNEAQ. V was trimmed by 1 base and J by 1 base, leaving 13 bases between them. The CDR3 loop reads CASSLGTLGLQETQYF. The CDR3 DNA follows: TGTGCCAGCAGCTTAGGCACTTTGGGACTCCAAGAGACCCAGTACTTC.

The rearrangement links TRBV10-1 to TRBJ1-5; perhaps TRBD1 as D (5 bases). With 7 bases removed from V and 2 bases from J, the gap between germline ends came to 18 bases. This CDR3 is 16 amino acids long. Germline V gene sequence: CDR1 WNHNN, CDR2 SYGVQD (reference sequence). This CDR3 reads CASILAGGDCNQPQHF. The CDR3 nucleotides are TGCGCCAGCATCCTAGCGGGCGGGGACTGCAATCAGCCCCAGCATTTT.

This chain joins TRBV30 and TRBJ1-1; 10 nucleotides line up with TRBD1. V shed 3 bases and J 3 bases; nucleotides not matched to a gene: 1. The germline V gene encodes CDR1 GTSNPN and CDR2 SVGIG (reference sequence). The CDR3 covers 13 residues. The CDR3 coding sequence is TGTGCCTGGAGGACAGGGGGCTACACTGAAGCTTTCTTT. Encoded protein: CAWRTGGYTEAFF. Full variable domain (outside the CDR3, taken from reference TRBV30 and TRBJ1-1): SQTIHQWPATLVQPVGSPLSLECTVEGTSNPNLYWYRQAAGRGLQLLFYSVGIGQISSEVPQNLSASRPQDRQFILSSKKLLLSDSGFYLCAWRTGGYTEAFFGQGTRLTVV.

The chain links TRBV30 to TRBJ1-2; 8 nucleotides line up with TRBD1. In germline, CDR1 is GTSNPN, CDR2 SVGIG (reference sequence). The length of the CDR3 is 14 residues. The V segment lost 4 bases and the J segment 0 bases; nucleotides outside the gene matches: 4. CDR3 sequence: CAWIGTGPNYGYTF. The CDR3, as DNA: TGTGCCTGGATCGGGACAGGCCCTAACTATGGCTACACCTTC.

The chain has TRBV29-1 and TRBJ2-7, with unresolved D. Germline V gene lookup returns CDR1 SQVTM and CDR2 ANQGSEA. This CDR3 is built from 12 residues. V was cut by 4 bases and J by 5 bases, with 12 bases left in between. In nucleotides, the CDR3 is TGCAGCGTTGCGGGTAGCACCAACGAGCAGTACTTC. Translated, it gives CSVAGSTNEQYF.

The chain uses TRBV28 and TRBJ2-5; 7 bases are a match to TRBD2. Germline CDR1 and CDR2: MDHEN and SYDVKM. V shed 0 bases, J shed 5 bases, and the junction held 9 bases outside the gene matches. The CDR3 is 16 residues long. The CDR3 is CASSLWVAGMGETQYF. In nucleotides, the CDR3 is TGTGCCAGCAGTTTATGGGTAGCGGGCATGGGGGAGACCCAGTACTTC.

The CDR3 sequence: CAISAGSGRENEQFF. The CDR3 coding sequence is TGTGCCATCAGTGCCGGGAGCGGGCGCGAAAATGAGCAGTTCTTC. The chain employs TRBV10-3 and TRBJ2-1; D might be TRBD2 (6 bases). The CDR3 extends over 15 amino acids. Looked up from germline, CDR1 is ENHRY and CDR2 is SYGVKD. Trimming stripped 4 bases from V and 7 bases from J, with 17 bases between.